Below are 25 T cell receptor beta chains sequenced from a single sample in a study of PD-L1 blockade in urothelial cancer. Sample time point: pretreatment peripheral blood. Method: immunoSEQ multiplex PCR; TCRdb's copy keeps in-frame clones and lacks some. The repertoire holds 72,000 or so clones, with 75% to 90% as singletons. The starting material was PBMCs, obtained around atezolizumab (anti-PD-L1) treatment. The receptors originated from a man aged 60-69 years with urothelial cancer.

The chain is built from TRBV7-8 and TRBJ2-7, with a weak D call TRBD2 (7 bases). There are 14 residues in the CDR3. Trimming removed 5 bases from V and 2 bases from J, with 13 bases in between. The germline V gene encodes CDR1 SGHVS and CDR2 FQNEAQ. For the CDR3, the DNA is TGTGCCAGCAGCCGCGGGGGCCTCACCTACGAGCAGTACTTC. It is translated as CASSRGGLTYEQYF.

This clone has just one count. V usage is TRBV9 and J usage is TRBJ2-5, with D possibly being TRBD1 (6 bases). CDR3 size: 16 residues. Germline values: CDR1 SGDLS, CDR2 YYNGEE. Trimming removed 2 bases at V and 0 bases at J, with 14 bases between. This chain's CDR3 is CASSVEPRDNQETQYF. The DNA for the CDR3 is TGTGCCAGCAGCGTCGAACCTCGGGACAACCAAGAGACCCAGTACTTC.

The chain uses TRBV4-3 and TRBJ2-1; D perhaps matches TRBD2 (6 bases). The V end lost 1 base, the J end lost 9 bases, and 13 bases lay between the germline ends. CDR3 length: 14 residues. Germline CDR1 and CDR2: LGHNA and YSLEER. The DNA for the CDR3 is TGCGCCAGCAGCCAAGGGCTCGCGGGGCGTGAGCAGTTCTTC. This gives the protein CASSQGLAGREQFF.

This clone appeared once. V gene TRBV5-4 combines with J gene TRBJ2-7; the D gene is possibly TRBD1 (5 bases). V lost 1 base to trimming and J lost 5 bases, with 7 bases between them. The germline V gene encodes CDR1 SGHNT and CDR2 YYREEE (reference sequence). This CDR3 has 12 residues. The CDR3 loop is CASSLWGNEQYF. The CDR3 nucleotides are TGTGCCAGCAGCTTGTGGGGCAACGAGCAGTACTTC.

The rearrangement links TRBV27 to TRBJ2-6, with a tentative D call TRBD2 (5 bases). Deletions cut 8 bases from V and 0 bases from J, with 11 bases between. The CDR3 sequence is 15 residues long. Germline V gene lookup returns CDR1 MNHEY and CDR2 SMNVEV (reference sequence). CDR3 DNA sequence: TGTGCCAGCGCCCGGGAAGGCTCTGGGGCCAACGTCCTGACTTTC. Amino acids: CASAREGSGANVLTF. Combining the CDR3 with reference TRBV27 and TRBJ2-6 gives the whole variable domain EAQVTQNPRYLITVTGKKLTVTCSQNMNHEYMSWYRQDPGLGLRQIYYSMNVEVTDKGDVPEGYKVSRKEKRNFPLILESPSPNQTSLYFCASAREGSGANVLTFGAGSRLTVL.

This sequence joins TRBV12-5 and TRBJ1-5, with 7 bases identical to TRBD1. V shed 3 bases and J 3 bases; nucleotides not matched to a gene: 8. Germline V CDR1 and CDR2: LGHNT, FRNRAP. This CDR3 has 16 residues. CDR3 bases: TGTGCTAGTGGTTTTACAGGACAGGTCCTCAATCAGCCCCAGCATTTT. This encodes CASGFTGQVLNQPQHF.

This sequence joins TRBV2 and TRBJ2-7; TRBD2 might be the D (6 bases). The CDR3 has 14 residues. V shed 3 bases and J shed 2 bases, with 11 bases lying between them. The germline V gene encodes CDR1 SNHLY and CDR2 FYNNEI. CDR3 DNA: TGTGCCAGCAGTGATACTAGCTCGACCTACGAGCAGTACTTC. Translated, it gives CASSDTSSTYEQYF.

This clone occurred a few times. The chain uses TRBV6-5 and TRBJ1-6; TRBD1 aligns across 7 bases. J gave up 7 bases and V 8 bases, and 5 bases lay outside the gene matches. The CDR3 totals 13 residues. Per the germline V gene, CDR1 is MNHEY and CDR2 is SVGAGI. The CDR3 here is CASAGTDNSPLHF. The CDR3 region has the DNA TGTGCCAGCGCCGGGACAGACAATTCACCCCTCCACTTT.

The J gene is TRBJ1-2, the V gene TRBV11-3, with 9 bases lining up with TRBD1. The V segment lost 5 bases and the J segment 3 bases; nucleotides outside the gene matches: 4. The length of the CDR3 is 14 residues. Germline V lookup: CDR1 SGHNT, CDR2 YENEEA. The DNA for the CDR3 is TGTGCCAGCAGCCCACAGGGGGCCGACTATGGCTACACCTTC. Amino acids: CASSPQGADYGYTF.

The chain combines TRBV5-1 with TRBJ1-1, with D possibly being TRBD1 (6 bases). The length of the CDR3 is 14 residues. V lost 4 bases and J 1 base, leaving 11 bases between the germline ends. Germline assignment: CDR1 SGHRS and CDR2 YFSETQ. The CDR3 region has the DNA TGCGCCAGCAGCGGGAGGGGGGGGAACACTGAAGCTTTCTTT. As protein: CASSGRGGNTEAFF.

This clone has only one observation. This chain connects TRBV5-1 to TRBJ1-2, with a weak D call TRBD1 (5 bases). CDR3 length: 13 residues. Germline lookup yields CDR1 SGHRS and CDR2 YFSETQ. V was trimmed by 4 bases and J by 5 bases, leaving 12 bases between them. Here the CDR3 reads CASSQNPGYGYTF. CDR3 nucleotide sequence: TGCGCCAGCAGCCAAAATCCAGGGTATGGCTACACCTTC.

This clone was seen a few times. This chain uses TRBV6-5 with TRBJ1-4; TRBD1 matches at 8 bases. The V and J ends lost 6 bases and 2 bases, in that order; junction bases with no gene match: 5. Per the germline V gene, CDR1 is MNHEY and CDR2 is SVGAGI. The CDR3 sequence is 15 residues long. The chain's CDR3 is CASSPRGHTNEKLFF. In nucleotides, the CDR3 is TGTGCCAGCAGCCCCAGGGGGCATACTAATGAAAAACTGTTTTTT.

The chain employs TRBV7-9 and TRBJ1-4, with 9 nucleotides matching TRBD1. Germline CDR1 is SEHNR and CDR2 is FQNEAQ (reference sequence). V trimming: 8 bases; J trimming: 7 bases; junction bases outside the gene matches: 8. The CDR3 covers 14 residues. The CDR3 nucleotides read TGTGCCAGCCGCCCCGGGACAGGGATTGAAAAACTGTTTTTT. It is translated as CASRPGTGIEKLFF. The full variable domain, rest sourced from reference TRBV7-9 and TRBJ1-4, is DTGVSQNPRHKITKRGQNVTFRCDPISEHNRLYWYRQTLGQGPEFLTYFQNEAQLEKSRLLSDRFSAERPKGSFSTLEIQRTEQGDSAMYLCASRPGTGIEKLFFGSGTQLSVL.

In DNA form, the CDR3 reads TGTGCCAGCAGACCAGGGTTCACTGAAGCTTTCTTT. Translating it yields CASRPGFTEAFF. The rearrangement uses TRBV2 and TRBJ1-1, with TRBD1 as a possible D gene (5 bases). Germline lookup yields CDR1 SNHLY and CDR2 FYNNEI. The CDR3 contains 12 residues. Trimming left V 6 bases short and J 4 bases short, with 9 bases between.

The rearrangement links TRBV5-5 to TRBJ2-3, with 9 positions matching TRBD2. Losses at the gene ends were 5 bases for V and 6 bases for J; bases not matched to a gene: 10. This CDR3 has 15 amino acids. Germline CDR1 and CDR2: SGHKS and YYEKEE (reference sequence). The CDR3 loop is CASSPTGLAGDTQYF. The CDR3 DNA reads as TGTGCCAGCAGTCCCACGGGACTAGCAGGGGATACGCAGTATTTT.

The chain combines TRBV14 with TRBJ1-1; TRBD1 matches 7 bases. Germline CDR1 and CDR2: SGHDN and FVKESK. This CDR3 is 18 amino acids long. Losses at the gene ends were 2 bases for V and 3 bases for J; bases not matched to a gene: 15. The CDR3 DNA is TGTGCCAGCAGCCAAAGGGGGCGGTGGGGGGAGGAAGACACTGAAGCTTTCTTT. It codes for CASSQRGRWGEEDTEAFF.

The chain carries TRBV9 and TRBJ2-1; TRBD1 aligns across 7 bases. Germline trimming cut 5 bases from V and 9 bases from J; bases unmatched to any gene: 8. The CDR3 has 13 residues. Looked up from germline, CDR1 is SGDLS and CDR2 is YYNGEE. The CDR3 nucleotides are TGTGCCAGCAGTGGGACAGTCTCGGGTGAGCAGTTCTTC. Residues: CASSGTVSGEQFF.

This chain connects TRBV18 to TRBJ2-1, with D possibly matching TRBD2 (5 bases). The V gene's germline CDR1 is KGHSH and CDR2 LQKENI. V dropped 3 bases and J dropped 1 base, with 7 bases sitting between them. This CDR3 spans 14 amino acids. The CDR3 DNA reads TGTGCCAGCTCACCCGGGGTGTCCTACAATGAGCAGTTCTTC. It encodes CASSPGVSYNEQFF.

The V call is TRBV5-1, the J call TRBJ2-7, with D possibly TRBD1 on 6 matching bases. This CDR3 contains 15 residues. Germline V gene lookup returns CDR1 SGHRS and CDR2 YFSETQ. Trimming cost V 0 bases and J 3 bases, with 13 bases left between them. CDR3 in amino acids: CASSLVTGPFYEQYF. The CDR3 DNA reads TGCGCCAGCAGCTTGGTTACAGGGCCTTTCTACGAGCAGTACTTC.

The CDR3 sequence: CASSVRADSPLHF. The CDR3 coding sequence is TGTGCCAGCAGCGTCAGGGCTGATTCACCCCTCCACTTT. This rearrangement joins TRBV9 to TRBJ1-6; maybe TRBD1 (5 bases). V shed 2 bases and J shed 8 bases, with 8 bases lying between them. Looked up from germline, CDR1 is SGDLS and CDR2 is YYNGEE. The CDR3 sequence is 13 residues long.

The DNA for the CDR3 is TGTGCCAGCAGCGGGGGACTAGCCTACGAGCAGTACTTC. As protein: CASSGGLAYEQYF. J is TRBJ2-7 and V is TRBV5-6; 8 bases align to TRBD2. In germline, CDR1 is SGHDT, CDR2 YYEEEE. The CDR3 covers 13 residues. V lost 4 bases and J lost 2; bases outside the gene matches: 2.

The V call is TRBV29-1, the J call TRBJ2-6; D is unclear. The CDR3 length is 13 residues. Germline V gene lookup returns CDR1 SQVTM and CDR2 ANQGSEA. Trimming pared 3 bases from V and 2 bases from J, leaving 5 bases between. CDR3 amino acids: CSVESTGANVLTF. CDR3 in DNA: TGCAGCGTTGAGTCTACTGGGGCCAACGTCCTGACTTTC.

CDR3 residues: CASSLVGRNTDTQYF. The CDR3 DNA reads as TGTGCCAGCAGCTTAGTTGGCCGTAACACAGATACGCAGTATTTT. This chain links TRBV7-3 with TRBJ2-3; D not certain. The CDR3 is made up of 15 amino acids. V shed 2 bases and J shed 2 bases, with 11 bases lying between them. From germline, CDR1 is SGHTA and CDR2 FQGTGA. Complete variable domain (other parts from reference TRBV7-3 and TRBJ2-3): GAGVSQTPSNKVTEKGKYVELRCDPISGHTALYWYRQSLGQGPEFLIYFQGTGAADDSGLPNDRFFAVRPEGSVSTLKIQRTERGDSAVYLCASSLVGRNTDTQYFGPGTRLTVL.

Here the CDR3 reads CSAGNWNTEAFF. The DNA of the CDR3 is TGCAGCGCAGGGAATTGGAACACTGAAGCTTTCTTT. The chain employs TRBV29-1 and TRBJ1-1, with a weak D call TRBD1 (5 bases). V was trimmed by 7 bases and J by 1 base, leaving 10 bases between them. This CDR3 is built from 12 residues. The germline V gene encodes CDR1 SQVTM and CDR2 ANQGSEA. Together with reference TRBV29-1 and TRBJ1-1, the CDR3 gives the full variable domain: SAVISQKPSRDICQRGTSLTIQCQVDSQVTMMFWYRQQPGQSLTLIATANQGSEATYESGFVIDKFPISRPNLTFSTLTVSNMSPEDSSIYLCSAGNWNTEAFFGQGTRLTVV.

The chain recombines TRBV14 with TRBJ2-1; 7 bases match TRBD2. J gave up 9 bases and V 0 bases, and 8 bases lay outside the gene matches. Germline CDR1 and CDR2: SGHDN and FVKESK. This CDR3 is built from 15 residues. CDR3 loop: CASSQDPAGRVEQFF. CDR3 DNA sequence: TGTGCCAGCAGCCAAGATCCGGCAGGGAGGGTTGAGCAGTTCTTC.